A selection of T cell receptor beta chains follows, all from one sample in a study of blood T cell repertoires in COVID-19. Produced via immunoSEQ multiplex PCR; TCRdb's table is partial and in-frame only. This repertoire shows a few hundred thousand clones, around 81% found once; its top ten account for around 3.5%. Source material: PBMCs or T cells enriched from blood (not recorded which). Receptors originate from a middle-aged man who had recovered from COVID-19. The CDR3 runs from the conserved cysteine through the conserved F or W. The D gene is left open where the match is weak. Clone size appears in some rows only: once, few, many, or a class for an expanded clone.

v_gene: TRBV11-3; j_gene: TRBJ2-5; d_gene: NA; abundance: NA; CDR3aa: CASSSGFQETQYF; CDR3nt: TGTGCCAGCAGCTCAGGGTTCCAAGAGACCCAGTACTTC
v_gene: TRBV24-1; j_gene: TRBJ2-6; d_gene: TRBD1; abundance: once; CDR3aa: CATSQGAQGANVLTF; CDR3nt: TGTGCCACCTCACAGGGGGCGCAGGGGGCCAACGTCCTGACTTTC
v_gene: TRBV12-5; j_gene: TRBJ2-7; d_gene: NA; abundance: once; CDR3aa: CASGLDTRPGGEQYF; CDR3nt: TGTGCTAGTGGTTTGGACACCCGGCCCGGGGGTGAGCAGTACTTC
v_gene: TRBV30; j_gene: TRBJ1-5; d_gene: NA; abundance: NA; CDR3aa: CAWSVYRDQPQHF; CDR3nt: TGTGCCTGGAGTGTATACAGGGATCAGCCCCAGCATTTT
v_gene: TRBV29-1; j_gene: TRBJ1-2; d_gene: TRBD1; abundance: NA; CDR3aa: CSARRQGDGYTF; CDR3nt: TGCAGCGCCCGCCGACAGGGGGATGGCTACACCTTC
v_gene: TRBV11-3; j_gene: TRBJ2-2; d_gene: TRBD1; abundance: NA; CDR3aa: CASSMGTGGTGELFF; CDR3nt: TGTGCCAGCAGCATGGGGACAGGGGGCACCGGGGAGCTGTTTTTT
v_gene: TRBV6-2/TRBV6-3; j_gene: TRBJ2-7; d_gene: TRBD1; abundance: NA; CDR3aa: CASSYPSRQGSNSYEQYF; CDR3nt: TGTGCCAGCAGTTACCCATCCAGACAGGGGAGTAATTCCTACGAGCAGTACTTC
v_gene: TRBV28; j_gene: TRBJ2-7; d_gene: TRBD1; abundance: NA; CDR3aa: CASSGRTGSPIPTYEQYF; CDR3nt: TGTGCCAGCAGTGGGCGGACAGGGAGCCCGATACCGACCTACGAGCAGTACTTC
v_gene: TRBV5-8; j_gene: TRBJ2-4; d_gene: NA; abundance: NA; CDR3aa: CASSLRGNIQYF; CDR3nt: TGTGCCAGCAGCTTGAGGGGAAACATTCAGTACTTC
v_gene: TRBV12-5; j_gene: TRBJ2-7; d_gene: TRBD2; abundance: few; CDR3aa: CASGLDRLAGVGYEQYF; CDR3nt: TGTGCTAGTGGTTTGGACCGTCTAGCGGGGGTGGGCTACGAGCAGTACTTC
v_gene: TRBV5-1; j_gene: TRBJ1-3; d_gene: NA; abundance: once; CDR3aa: CASSLGGSGANTIYF; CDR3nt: TGCGCCAGCAGCTTGGGTGGGTCAGGTGCTAACACCATATATTTT
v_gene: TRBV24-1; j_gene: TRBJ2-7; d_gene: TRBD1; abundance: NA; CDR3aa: CATSDGRQGLHEQYF; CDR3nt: TGTGCCACCAGTGATGGACGACAGGGGTTACACGAGCAGTACTTC
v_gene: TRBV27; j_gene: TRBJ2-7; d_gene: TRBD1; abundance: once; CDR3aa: CASRLQGLDEQYF; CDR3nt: TGTGCCAGCCGACTACAGGGGTTGGACGAGCAGTACTTC
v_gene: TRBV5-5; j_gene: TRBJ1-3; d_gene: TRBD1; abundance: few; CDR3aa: CASSRGQGLAGNTIYF; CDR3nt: TGTGCCAGCAGCCGCGGACAGGGACTGGCTGGAAACACCATATATTTT